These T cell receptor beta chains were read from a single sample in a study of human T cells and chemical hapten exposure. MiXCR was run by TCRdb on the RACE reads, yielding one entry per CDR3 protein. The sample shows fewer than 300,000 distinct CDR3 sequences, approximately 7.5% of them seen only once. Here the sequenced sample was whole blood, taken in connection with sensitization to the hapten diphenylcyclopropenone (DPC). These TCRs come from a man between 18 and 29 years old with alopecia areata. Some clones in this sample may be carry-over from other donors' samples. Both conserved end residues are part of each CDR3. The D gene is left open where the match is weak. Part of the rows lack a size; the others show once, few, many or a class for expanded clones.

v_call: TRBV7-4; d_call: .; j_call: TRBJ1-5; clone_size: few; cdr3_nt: TGTGCCAGCAGCTTATTGGGCAGGAATAGCAATCAGCCCCAGCATTTT; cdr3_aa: CASSLLGRNSNQPQHF
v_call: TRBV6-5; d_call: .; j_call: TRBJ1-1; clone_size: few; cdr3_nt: TGTGCCAGCAGTTATTCTGGCAGGGGTCTTACTGAAGCTTTCTTT; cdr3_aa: CASSYSGRGLTEAFF
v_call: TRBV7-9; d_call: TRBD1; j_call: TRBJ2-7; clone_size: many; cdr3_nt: TGTGCCAGCAGTCTAGAACCCGGGACAGGGAGGCACGAGCAGTACTTC; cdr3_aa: CASSLEPGTGRHEQYF
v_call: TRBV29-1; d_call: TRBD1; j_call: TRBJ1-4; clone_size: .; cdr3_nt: TGCAGCGTCGCCGGGACAGGGAGTGAAAAACTGTTTTTT; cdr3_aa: CSVAGTGSEKLFF
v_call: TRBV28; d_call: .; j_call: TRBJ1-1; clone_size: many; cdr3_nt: TGTGCCAGCAGCTGGATGAACACTGAAGCTTTCTTT; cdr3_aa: CASSWMNTEAFF
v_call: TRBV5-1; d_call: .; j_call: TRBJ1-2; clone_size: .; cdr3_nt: TGCGCCAGCAGCGAAACAGGGCCTTATGGCTACACCTTC; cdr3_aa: CASSETGPYGYTF
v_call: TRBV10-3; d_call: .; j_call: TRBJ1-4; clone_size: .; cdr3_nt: TGTGCCATCAGGGGGCGGAATGAAAAACTGTTTTTT; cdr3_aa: CAIRGRNEKLFF
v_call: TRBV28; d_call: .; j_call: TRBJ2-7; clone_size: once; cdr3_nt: TGTGCCGGCAGTTTATTCGTCGGGGCAGGTCAATTCTCCTACGAGCAGTACTTC; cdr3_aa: CAGSLFVGAGQFSYEQYF
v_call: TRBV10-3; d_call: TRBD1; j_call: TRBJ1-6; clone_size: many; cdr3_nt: TGTGCCATCAGTGACCGGGACAGCCTTAATTCACCCCTCCACTTT; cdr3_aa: CAISDRDSLNSPLHF
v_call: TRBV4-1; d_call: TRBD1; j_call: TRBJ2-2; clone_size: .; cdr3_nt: TGCGCCAGCAGCCAAGCCCTGGGACAGAGAATGAACACCGGGGAGCTGTTTTTT; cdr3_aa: CASSQALGQRMNTGELFF
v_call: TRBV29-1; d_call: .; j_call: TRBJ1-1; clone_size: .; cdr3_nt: TGCAGCGTTGAAGAGGAAAACTTCAACACTGAAGCTTTCTTT; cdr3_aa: CSVEEENFNTEAFF
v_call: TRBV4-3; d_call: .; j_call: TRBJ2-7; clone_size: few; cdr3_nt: TGCGCCAGCAGCCAATCAGAAGAAGCCTACGAGCAGTACTTC; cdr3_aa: CASSQSEEAYEQYF
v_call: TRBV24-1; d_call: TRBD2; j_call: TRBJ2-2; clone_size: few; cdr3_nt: TGTGCCACCTATAGGGGGACTAGCGGGGCGAACACCGGGGAGCTGTTTTTT; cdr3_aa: CATYRGTSGANTGELFF
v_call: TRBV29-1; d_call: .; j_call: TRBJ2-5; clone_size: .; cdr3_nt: TGCAGCTCCTTGCCCCGGGCCTGGCAAGAGACCCAGTACTTC; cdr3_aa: CSSLPRAWQETQYF
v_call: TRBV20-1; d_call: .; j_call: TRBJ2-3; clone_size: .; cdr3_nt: TGCAGTGCTAGAGATGTCGGGGCAAGCACAGATACGCAGTATTTT; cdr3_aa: CSARDVGASTDTQYF
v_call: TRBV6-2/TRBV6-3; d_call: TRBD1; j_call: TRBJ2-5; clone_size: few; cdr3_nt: TGTGCCAGCCGGATTACGGGACAGGGTAAAGAGACCCAGTACTTC; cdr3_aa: CASRITGQGKETQYF
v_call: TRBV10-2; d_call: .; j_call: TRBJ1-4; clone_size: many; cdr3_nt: TGCGCCAGCAGAAAGGGACGGTCTGAAAAACTGTTTTTT; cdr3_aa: CASRKGRSEKLFF
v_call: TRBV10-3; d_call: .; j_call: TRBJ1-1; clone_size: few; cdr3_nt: TGTGCCATCAGTGGATTAGCGGGGGGGGCTGAAGCTTTCTTT; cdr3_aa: CAISGLAGGAEAFF
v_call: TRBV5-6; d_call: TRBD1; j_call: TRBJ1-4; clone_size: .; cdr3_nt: TGTGCCAGCAGCGAGCAGGGGGTTGGTTTTGAAAAACTGTTTTTT; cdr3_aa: CASSEQGVGFEKLFF
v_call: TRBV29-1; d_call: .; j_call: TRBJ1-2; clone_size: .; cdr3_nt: TGCAGCGTTGAAGATAGGCCAGGGGTTAACTATGGCTACACCTTC; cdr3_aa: CSVEDRPGVNYGYTF
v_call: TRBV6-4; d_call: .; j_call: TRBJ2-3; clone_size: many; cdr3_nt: TGTGCCAGCAGCCCCGGTCCGGCGGCCACAGATACGCAGTATTTT; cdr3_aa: CASSPGPAATDTQYF
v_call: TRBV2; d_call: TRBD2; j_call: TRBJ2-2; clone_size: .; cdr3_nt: TGTGCCAGCAGTGTCGGACTAGCGGGGGCCCTTAACACCGGGGAGCTGTTTTTT; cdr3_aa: CASSVGLAGALNTGELFF
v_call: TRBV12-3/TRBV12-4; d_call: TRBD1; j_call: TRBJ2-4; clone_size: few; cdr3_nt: TGTGCCAGCAGGTCGACAGGGGGAGGGAAAAACATTCAGTACTTC; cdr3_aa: CASRSTGGGKNIQYF
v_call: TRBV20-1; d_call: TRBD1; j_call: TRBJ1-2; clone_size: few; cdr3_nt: TGCAGTGCCAGGATCCGGGACAGCTATGGCTACACCTTC; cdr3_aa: CSARIRDSYGYTF
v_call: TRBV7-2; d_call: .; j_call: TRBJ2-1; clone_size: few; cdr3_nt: TGTGCCAGCAGCTTAACATGGGGCCGATACAATGAGCAGTTCTTC; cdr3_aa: CASSLTWGRYNEQFF
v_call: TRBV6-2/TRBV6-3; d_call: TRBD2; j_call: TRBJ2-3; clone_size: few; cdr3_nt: TGTGCCAGCAGTTATCTAGCGGGGGCCAACACAGATACGCAGTATTTT; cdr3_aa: CASSYLAGANTDTQYF
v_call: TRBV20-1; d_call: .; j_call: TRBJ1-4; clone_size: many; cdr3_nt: TGCAGTGCTGATACACAGGGAAGAGAAAAACTGTTTTTT; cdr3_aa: CSADTQGREKLFF
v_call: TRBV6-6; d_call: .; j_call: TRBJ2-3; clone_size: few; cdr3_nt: TGTGCCAGCAGCCGGGGGTTGGGCACAGATACGCAGTATTTT; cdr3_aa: CASSRGLGTDTQYF
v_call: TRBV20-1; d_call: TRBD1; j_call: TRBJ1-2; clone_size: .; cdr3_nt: TGCAGTGTCCAGAGACAGGGGGTCTATGGCTACACCTTC; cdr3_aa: CSVQRQGVYGYTF
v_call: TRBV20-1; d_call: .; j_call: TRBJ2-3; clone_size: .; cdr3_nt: TGCAGTGCCAGGAGAGGGGCGAGCACAGATACGCAGTATTTT; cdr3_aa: CSARRGASTDTQYF
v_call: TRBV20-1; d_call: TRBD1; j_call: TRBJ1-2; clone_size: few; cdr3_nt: TGCAGTGCTACCCGACAGGGGGATAACTATGGCTACACCTTC; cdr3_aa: CSATRQGDNYGYTF
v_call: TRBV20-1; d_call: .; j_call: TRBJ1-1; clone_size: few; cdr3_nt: TGCAGTGCTCAGGGGACGCAAGACACTGAAGCTTTCTTT; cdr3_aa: CSAQGTQDTEAFF
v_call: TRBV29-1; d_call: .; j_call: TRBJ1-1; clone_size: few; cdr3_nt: TGCAGCGTTCAGACATTGATGAACACTGAAGCTTTCTTT; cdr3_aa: CSVQTLMNTEAFF
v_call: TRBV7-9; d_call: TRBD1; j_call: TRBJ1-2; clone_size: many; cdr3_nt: TGTGCCAGCAGCTTAGAGGGGGCCGGCTACACCTTC; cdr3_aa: CASSLEGAGYTF
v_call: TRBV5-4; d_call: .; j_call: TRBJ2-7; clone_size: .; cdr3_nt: TGTGCCAGCAGACCCGAGCAGGGAAGCTCCTACGAGCAGTACTTC; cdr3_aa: CASRPEQGSSYEQYF
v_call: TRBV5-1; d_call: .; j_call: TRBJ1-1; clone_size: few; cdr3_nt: TGCGCCAGCAGATCCCTGAAGGACGGATTTGAAGCTTTCTTT; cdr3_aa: CASRSLKDGFEAFF
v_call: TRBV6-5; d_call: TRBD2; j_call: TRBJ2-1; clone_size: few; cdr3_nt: TGTGCCAGCAGTTATGCGCGGGGGGGCCGCGATGAGCAGTTCTTC; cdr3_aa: CASSYARGGRDEQFF
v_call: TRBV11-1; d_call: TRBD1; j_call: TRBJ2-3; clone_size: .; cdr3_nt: TGTGCCAGCAGCCGAGGGACAGGGGGTTCAGATACGCAGTATTTT; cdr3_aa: CASSRGTGGSDTQYF
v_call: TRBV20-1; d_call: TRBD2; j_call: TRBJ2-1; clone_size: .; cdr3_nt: TGCAGTGCTAGAGATCAACTAGCGGGGAGGTTCCATGAGCAGTTCTTC; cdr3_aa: CSARDQLAGRFHEQFF
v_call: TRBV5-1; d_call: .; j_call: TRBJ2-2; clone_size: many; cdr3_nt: TGCGCCAGCAGCTTGGCAATCGGGGTCGGAGGCACCGGGGAGCTGTTTTTT; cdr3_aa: CASSLAIGVGGTGELFF
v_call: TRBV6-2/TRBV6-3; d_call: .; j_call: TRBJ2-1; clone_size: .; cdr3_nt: TGTGCCAGCAGCCGGGACCTCATCTACAATGAGCAGTTCTTC; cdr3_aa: CASSRDLIYNEQFF
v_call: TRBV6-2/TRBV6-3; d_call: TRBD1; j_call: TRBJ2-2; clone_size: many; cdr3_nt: TGTGCCAGCAGTACAGGGGTGTTTATAGCCGGGGAGCTGTTTTTT; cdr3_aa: CASSTGVFIAGELFF
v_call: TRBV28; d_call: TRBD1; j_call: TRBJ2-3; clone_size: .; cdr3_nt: TGTGCCAGCAGTTTACAGGGGGCAGGCACAGATACGCAGTATTTT; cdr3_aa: CASSLQGAGTDTQYF
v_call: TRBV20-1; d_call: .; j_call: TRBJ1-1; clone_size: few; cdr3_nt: TGCAGTGCTAGATGGGGGGCACCCCTCTTT; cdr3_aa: CSARWGAPLF
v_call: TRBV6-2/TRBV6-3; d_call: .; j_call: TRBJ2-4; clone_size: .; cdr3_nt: TGTGCCAGCAAGGCCGATTTCAAAAACATTCAGTACTTC; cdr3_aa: CASKADFKNIQYF
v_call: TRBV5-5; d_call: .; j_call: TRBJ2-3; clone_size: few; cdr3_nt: TGTGCCAGCAGCCGCCGGACGGTTTCCACAGATACGCAGTATTTT; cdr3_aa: CASSRRTVSTDTQYF
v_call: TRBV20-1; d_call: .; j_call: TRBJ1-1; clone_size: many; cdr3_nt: TGCAGTCCCCGGGAGTACACTGAAGCTTTCTTT; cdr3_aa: CSPREYTEAFF
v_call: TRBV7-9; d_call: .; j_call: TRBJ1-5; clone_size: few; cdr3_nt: TGTGCCAGCGCCAGCCAAGGGCGTCAGCCCCAGCATTTT; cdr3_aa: CASASQGRQPQHF
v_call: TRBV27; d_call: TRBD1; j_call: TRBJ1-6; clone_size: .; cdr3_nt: TGTGCCAGCGGACAGGGGTATTCACCCCTCCACTTT; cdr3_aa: CASGQGYSPLHF
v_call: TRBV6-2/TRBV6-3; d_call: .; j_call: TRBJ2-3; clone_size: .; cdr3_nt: TGTGCCAGCAGTTATGGGTCCGAACTACTCACAGATACGCAGTATTTT; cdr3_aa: CASSYGSELLTDTQYF
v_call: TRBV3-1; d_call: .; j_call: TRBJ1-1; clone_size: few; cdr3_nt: TGTGCCAGCAGCCAAGATACCGCTGAAGCTTTCTTT; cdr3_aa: CASSQDTAEAFF
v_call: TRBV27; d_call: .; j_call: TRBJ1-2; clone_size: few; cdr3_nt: TGTGCCAGCAGTTTTTTCAGGGGAGGCTATGGCTACACCTTC; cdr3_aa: CASSFFRGGYGYTF
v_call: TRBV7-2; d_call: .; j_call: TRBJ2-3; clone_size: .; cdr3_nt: TGTGCCAGCAGCTCCCGTCCGGCAGGGAGCACAGATACGCAGTATTTT; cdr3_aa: CASSSRPAGSTDTQYF
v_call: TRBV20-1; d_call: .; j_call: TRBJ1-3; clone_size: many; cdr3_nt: TGCAGTGCTAGAGAAAGCTCTGGAAACACCATATATTTT; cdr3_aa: CSARESSGNTIYF
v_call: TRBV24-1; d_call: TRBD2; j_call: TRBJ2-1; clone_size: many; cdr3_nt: TGTGCCACCAGTGACCCTAGCGGGGGGGCCAGGAATGAGCAGTTCTTC; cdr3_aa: CATSDPSGGARNEQFF
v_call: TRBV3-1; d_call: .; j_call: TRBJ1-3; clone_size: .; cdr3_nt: TGTGCCAGCAGCCAATGGGGTGACAGGACTGGAAACACCATATATTTT; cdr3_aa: CASSQWGDRTGNTIYF
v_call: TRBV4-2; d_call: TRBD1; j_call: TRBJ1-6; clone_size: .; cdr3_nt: TGTGCCAGCAGCCTAAACTTGGACAGGGCCTATAATTCACCCCTCCACTTT; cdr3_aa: CASSLNLDRAYNSPLHF
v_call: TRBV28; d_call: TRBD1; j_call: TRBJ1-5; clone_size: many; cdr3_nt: TGTGCCAGCATTAATAGCCGCGGAGGACAGGGAATCAATCAGCCCCAGCATTTT; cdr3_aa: CASINSRGGQGINQPQHF
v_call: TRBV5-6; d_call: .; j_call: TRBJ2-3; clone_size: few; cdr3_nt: TGTGCCAGCAGCGAGAAGGGGACGACGCAGTATTTT; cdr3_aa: CASSEKGTTQYF
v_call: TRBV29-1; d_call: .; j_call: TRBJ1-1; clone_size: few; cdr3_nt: TGCAGCGTACGTTTTCGGGAGGGGGCTGAAGCTTTCTTT; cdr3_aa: CSVRFREGAEAFF